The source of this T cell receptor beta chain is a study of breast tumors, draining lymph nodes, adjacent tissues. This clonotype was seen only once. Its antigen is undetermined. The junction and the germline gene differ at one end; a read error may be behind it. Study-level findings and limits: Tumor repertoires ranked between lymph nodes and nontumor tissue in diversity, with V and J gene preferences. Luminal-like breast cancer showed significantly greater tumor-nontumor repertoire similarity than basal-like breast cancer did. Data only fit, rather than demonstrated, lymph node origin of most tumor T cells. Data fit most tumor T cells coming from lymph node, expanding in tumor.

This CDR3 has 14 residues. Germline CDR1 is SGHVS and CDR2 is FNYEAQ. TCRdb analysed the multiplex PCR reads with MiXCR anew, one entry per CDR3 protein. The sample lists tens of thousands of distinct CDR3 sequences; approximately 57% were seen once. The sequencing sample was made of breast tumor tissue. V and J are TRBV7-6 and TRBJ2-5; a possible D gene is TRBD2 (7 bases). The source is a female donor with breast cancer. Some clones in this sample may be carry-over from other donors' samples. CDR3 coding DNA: TGTGCCAGCAGCTTAGAGGGGGGGGGTGAGACCCAGTGCTTC. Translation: CASSLEGGGETQCF.